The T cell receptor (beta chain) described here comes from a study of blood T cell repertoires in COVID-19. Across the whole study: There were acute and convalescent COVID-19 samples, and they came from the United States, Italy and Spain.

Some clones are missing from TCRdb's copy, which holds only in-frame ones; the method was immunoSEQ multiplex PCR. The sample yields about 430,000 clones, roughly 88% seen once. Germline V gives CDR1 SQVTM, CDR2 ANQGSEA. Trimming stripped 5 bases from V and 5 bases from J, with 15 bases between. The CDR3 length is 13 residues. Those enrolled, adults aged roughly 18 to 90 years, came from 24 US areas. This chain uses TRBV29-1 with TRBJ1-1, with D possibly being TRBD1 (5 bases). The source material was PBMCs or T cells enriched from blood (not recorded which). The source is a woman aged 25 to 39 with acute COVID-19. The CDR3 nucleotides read TGCAGCGTTCTTTTGGGGACTTCGACTGAAGCTTTCTTT. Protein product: CSVLLGTSTEAFF.